This T cell receptor beta chain derives from a study of identical twins. TCRdb passed the 5' RACE reads through MiXCR, listing each CDR3 protein once. The table includes just over 500,000 distinct CDR3 sequences, around 20% detected once. Germline V gives CDR1 SEHNR, CDR2 FQNEAQ (reference sequence). Germline trimming cut 4 bases from V and 9 bases from J; bases unmatched to any gene: 6. There are 13 residues in the CDR3. This clonotype showed up just a few times. These data also formed part of another study, on T cells expressing NK-cell markers.

This chain connects TRBV7-9 to TRBJ2-7; TRBD2 matches at 10 bases. Sequencing used CD4+ T cells sorted from blood. This TCR was sampled from a woman between 18 and 29 years old in good health. CDR3 in amino acids: CASSYDSGRRQYF. The CDR3 nucleotides are TGTGCCAGCAGCTACGATAGCGGGAGGAGGCAGTACTTC.